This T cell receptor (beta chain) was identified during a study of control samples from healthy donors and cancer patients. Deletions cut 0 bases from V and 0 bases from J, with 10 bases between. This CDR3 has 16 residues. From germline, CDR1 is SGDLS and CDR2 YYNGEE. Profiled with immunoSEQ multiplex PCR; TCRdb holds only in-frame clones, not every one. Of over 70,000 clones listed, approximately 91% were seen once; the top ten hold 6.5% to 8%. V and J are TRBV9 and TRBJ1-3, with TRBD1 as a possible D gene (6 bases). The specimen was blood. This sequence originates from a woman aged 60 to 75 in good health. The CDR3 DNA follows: TGTGCCAGCAGCGTAGGAGGGGGGATCTCTGGAAACACCATATATTTT. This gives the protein CASSVGGGISGNTIYF.